This T cell receptor beta chain was retrieved from a study of cytomegalovirus exposure and HLA in healthy donors. Study-level information: Earlier, roughly 120 million unique TCR beta sequences were recovered from 200 million or so T cells by an analysis. Findings and limits, study-wide: Upon later analysis, TCR association rates were observed to vary by HLA locus, being highest for DRB1 and lowest for HLA-C. Under in vitro conditions, three CMV-associated chains were confirmed as specific for CMV antigens. The study recorded some 160 TCR beta chains that were cytomegalovirus-associated.

On this clone: Its antigen is not known.

CDR1 and CDR2 from the germline V gene are SEHNR and FQNEAQ (reference sequence). V lost 3 bases to trimming and J lost 1 base, with 5 bases between them. The CDR3 is made up of 13 amino acids. Amplification used 60 Vbeta primers and 13 Jbeta primers. Assay: immunoSEQ multiplex PCR; the TCRdb copy retains only in-frame clones and omits some. The table has over 75,000 clones, around four fifths seen once; the top ten hold approximately 5.6%. This receptor was taken from a woman between 18 and 30 years old in good health and CMV-seropositive. This rearrangement joins TRBV7-9 to TRBJ2-3, with no clear D. The sequenced sample consisted of PBMCs. The CDR3 bases are TGTGCCAGCAGCTTCCATGGCACAGATACGCAGTATTTT. This encodes CASSFHGTDTQYF.